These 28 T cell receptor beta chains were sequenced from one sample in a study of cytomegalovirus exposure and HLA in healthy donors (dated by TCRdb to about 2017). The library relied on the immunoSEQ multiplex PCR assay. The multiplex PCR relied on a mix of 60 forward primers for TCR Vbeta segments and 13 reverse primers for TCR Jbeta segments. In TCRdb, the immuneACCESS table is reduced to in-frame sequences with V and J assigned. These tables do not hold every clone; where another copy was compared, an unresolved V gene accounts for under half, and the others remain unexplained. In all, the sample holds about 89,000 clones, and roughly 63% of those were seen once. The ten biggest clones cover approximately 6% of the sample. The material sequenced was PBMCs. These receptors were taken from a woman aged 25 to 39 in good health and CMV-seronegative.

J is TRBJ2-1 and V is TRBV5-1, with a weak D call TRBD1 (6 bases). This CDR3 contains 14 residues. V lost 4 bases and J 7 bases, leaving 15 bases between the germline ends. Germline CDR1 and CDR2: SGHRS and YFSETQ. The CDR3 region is CASSASQGRNEQFF. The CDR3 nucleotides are TGCGCCAGCAGCGCATCACAGGGTAGAAATGAGCAGTTCTTC.

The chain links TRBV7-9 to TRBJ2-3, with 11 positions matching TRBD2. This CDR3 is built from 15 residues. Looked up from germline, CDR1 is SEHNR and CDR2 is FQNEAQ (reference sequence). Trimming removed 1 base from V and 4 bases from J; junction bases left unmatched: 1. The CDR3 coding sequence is TGTGCCAGCAGCTTAGAACTAGCGGGAGCAGATACGCAGTATTTT. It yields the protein CASSLELAGADTQYF.

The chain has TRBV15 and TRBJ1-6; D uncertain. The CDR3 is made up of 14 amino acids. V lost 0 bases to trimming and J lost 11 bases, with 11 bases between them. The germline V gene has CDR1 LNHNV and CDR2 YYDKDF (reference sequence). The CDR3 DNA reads TGTGCCACCAGCAGAGATCGGTACGGGACACCCCTCCACTTT. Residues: CATSRDRYGTPLHF. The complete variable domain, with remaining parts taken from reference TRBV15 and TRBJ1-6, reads DAMVIQNPRYQVTQFGKPVTLSCSQTLNHNVMYWYQQKSSQAPKLLFHYYDKDFNNEADTPDNFQSRRPNTSFCFLDIRSPGLGDTAMYLCATSRDRYGTPLHFGNGTRLTVT.

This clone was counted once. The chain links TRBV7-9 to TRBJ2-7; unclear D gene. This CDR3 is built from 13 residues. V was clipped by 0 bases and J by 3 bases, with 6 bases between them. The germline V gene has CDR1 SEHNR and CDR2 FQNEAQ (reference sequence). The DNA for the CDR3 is TGTGCCAGCAGCTTAGCGAACAGCTACGAGCAGTACTTC. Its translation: CASSLANSYEQYF.

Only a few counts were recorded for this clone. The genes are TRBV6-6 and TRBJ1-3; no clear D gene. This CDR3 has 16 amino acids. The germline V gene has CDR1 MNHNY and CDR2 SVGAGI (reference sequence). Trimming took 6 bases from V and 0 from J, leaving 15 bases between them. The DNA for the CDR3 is TGTGCCAGCAGCTCCAGACTGTCGAGCTCTGGAAACACCATATATTTT. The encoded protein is CASSSRLSSSGNTIYF.

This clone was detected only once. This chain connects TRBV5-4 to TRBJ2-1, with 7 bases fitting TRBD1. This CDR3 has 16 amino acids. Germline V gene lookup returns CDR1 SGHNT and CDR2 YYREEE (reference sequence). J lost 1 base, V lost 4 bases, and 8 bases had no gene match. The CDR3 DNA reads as TGTGCCAGCAGCGTGGGACAGAAGTCTTCCTACAATGAGCAGTTCTTC. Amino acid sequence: CASSVGQKSSYNEQFF.

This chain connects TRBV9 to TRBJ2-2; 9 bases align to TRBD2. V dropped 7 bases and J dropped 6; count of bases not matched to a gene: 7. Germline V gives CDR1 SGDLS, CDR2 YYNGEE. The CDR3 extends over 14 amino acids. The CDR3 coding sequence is TGTGCCAGCGGGAAGGTAGCGGGAGCCGGGGAGCTGTTTTTT. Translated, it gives CASGKVAGAGELFF.

The CDR3 sequence: CASSEFRFQETQYF. The CDR3 region has the DNA TGTGCCAGCAGTGAATTCAGGTTCCAAGAGACCCAGTACTTC. The genes are TRBV25-1 and TRBJ2-5; no firm D call. The CDR3 covers 14 residues. V was cut by 1 base and J by 1 base, with 7 bases left in between. The V gene's germline CDR1 is MGHDK and CDR2 SYGVNS. The whole variable domain, remainder taken from reference TRBV25-1 and TRBJ2-5, is EADIYQTPRYLVIGTGKKITLECSQTMGHDKMYWYQQDPGMELHLIHYSYGVNSTEKGDLSSESTVSRIRTEHFPLTLESARPSHTSQYLCASSEFRFQETQYFGPGTRLLVL.

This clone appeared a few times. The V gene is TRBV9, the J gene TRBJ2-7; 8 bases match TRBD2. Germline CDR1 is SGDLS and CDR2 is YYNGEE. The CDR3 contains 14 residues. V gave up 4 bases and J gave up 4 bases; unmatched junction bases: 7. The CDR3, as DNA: TGTGCCAGCAGCCCGGGACTAGTCCTTTACGAGCAGTACTTC. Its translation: CASSPGLVLYEQYF. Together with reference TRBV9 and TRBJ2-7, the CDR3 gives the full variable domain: DSGVTQTPKHLITATGQRVTLRCSPRSGDLSVYWYQQSLDQGLQFLIQYYNGEERAKGNILERFSAQQFPDLHSELNLSSLELGDSALYFCASSPGLVLYEQYFGPGTRLTVT.

The CDR3 sequence: CASSANYEQYF. The CDR3 DNA sequence: TGTGCCAGCAGCGCGAACTACGAGCAGTACTTC. J is TRBJ2-7 and V is TRBV5-4; D gene ambiguous. Looked up from germline, CDR1 is SGHNT and CDR2 is YYREEE (reference sequence). The CDR3 runs 11 residues. Trimming pared 4 bases from V and 3 bases from J, leaving 5 bases between.

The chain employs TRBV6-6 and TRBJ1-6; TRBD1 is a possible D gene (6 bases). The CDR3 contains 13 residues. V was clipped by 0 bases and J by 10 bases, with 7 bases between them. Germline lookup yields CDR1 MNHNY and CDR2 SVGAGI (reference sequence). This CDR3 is CASSYSGQSPLHF. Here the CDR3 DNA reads TGTGCCAGCAGTTACTCAGGACAGTCACCCCTCCACTTT.

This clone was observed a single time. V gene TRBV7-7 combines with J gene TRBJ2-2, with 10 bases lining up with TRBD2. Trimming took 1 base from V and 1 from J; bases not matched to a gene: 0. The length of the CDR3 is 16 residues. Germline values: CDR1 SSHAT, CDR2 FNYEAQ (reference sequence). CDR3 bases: TGTGCCAGCAGCTTAGGGACTAGCGGGAACACCGGGGAGCTGTTTTTT. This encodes CASSLGTSGNTGELFF.

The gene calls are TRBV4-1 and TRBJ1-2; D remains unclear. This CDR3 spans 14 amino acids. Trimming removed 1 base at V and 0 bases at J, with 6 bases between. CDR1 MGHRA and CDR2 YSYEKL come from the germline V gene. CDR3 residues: CASSQVAANYGYTF. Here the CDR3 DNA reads TGCGCCAGCAGCCAAGTCGCAGCTAACTATGGCTACACCTTC.

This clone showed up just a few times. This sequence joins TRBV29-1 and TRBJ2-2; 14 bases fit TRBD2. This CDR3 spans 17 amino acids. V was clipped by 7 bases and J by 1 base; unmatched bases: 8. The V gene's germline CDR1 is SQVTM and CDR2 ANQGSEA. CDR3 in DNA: TGCAGCGGGCTAGGGACTAGCGGGAGCCAGAACACCGGGGAGCTGTTTTTT. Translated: CSGLGTSGSQNTGELFF.

The CDR3 DNA reads TGTGCCAGCAGCCCACACGGACAGGTCTATAATTCACCCCTCCACTTT. This gives the protein CASSPHGQVYNSPLHF. This sequence joins TRBV13 and TRBJ1-6; 7 nucleotides match TRBD1. Germline lookup yields CDR1 PRHDT and CDR2 FYEKMQ (reference sequence). The CDR3 runs 16 residues. The V gene end was trimmed by 5 bases and the J gene end by 3 bases; junction bases not matched to a gene: 7.

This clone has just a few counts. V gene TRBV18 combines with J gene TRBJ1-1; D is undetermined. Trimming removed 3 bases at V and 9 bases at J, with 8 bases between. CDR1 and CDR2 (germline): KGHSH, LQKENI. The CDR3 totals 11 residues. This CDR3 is CASSPRQKAFF. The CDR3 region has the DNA TGTGCCAGCTCACCCCGTCAGAAAGCTTTCTTT. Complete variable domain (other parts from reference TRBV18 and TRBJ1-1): NAGVMQNPRHLVRRRGQEARLRCSPMKGHSHVYWYRQLPEEGLKFMVYLQKENIIDESGMPKERFSAEFPKEGPSILRIQQVVRGDSAAYFCASSPRQKAFFGQGTRLTVV.

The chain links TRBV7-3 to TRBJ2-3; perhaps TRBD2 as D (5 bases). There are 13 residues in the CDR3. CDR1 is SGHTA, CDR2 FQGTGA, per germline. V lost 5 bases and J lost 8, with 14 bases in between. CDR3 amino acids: CASSPATGGTQYF. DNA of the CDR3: TGTGCCAGCAGCCCCGCTACCGGAGGTACGCAGTATTTT.

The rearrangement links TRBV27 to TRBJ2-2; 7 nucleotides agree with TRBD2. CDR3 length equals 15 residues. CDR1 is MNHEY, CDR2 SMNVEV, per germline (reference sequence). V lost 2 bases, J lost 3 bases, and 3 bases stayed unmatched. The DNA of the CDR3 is TGTGCCAGCAGTTTAAGCGGGATTTACACCGGGGAGCTGTTTTTT. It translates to CASSLSGIYTGELFF.

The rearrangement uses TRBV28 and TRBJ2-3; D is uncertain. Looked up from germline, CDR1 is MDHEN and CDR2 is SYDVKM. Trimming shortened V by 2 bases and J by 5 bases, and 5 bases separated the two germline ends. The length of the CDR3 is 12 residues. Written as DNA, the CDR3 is TGTGCCAGCAGTTTAGGCGGAGATACGCAGTATTTT. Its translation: CASSLGGDTQYF.

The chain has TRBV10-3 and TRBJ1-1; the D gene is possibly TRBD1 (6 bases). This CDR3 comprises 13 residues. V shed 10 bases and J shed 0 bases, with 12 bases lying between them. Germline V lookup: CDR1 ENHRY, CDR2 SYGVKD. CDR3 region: CATKTGLNTEAFF. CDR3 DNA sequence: TGTGCCACCAAGACAGGTCTGAACACTGAAGCTTTCTTT.

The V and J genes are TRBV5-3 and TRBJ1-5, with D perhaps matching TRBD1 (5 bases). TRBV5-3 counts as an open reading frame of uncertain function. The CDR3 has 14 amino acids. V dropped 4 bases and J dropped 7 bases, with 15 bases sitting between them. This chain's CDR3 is CARSRGEGDQPQHF. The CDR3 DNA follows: TGTGCCAGAAGCCGAGGGGAGGGAGACCAGCCCCAGCATTTT.

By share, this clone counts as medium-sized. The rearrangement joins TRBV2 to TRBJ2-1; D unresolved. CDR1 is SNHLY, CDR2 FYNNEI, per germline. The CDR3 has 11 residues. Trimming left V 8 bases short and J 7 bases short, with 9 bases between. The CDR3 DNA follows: TGTGCCAGCCGTGGTAGAAATGAGCAGTTCTTC. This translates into CASRGRNEQFF.

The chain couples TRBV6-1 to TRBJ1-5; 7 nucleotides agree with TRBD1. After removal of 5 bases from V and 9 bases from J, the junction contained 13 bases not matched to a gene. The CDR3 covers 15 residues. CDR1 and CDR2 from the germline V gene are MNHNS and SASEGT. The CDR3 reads CASSSKGAGQGPQHF. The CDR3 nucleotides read TGTGCCAGCAGTTCAAAGGGGGCCGGGCAGGGGCCCCAGCATTTT.

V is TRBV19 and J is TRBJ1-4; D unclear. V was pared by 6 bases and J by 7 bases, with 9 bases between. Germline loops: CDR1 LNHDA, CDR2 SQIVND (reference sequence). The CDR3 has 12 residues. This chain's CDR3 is CASSFGVEKLFF. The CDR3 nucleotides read TGTGCCAGTAGCTTCGGGGTTGAAAAACTGTTTTTT.

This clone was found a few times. CDR3 nucleotides: TGTGCCAGCAGACCGGGACTAGCGGGATACGAGCAGTACTTC. Its protein product is CASRPGLAGYEQYF. The chain combines TRBV2 with TRBJ2-7; 13 nucleotides agree with TRBD2. CDR1 and CDR2 (germline): SNHLY, FYNNEI. Trimming took 6 bases from V and 4 from J; bases not matched to a gene: 3. The CDR3 contains 14 residues.

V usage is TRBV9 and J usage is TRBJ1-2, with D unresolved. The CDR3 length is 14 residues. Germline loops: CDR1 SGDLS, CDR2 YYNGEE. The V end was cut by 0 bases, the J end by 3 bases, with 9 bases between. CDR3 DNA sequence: TGTGCCAGCAGCGTAGCTCTCCGGGACTATGGCTACACCTTC. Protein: CASSVALRDYGYTF.

This CDR3 reads CASSLRQGGRETQYF. CDR3 nucleotide sequence: TGTGCCAGCAGCCTCCGCCAGGGCGGGAGGGAGACCCAGTACTTC. The V call is TRBV7-9, the J call TRBJ2-5, with 8 bases lining up with TRBD2. V lost 5 bases to trimming and J lost 5 bases; unmatched junction nucleotides: 10. CDR3 size: 15 residues. Per the germline V gene, CDR1 is SEHNR and CDR2 is FQNEAQ (reference sequence).

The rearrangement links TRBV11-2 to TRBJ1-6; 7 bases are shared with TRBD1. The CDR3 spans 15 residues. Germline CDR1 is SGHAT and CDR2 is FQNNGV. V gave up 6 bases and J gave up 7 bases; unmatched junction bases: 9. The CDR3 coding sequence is TGTGCCAGCAGTCCTCCGGGACAGCAGAATTCACCCCTCCACTTT. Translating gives CASSPPGQQNSPLHF.